A single sample is the source of the 4 T cell receptor beta chains below, sequenced in a study of T cell responses to AZD1222 COVID-19 vaccine. Profiled with immunoSEQ multiplex PCR; TCRdb holds only in-frame clones, not every one. The data contain tens of thousands of clones, 84% of them singletons. This specimen was peripheral blood, taken on day 0 of AZD1222 vaccination. Receptors were obtained from an adult in good health.

The chain carries TRBV6-2 or TRBV6-3 and TRBJ1-2, with D possibly matching TRBD1 (6 bases). The V gene's germline CDR1 is MNHEY and CDR2 SVGEGT. CDR3 length: 15 residues. Trimming left V 8 bases short and J 4 bases short, with 20 bases between. The CDR3 DNA follows: TGTGCCAGCGGCCATTCGGGACAACACACCTATGGCTACACCTTC. As protein: CASGHSGQHTYGYTF.

The CDR3 DNA reads as TGTGCCAGCAGCTTTGCTCGGACAGGGCCCTTCGGCGGCTACACCTTC. This encodes CASSFARTGPFGGYTF. The chain uses TRBV5-4 and TRBJ1-2; 8 bases are a match to TRBD1. J was trimmed by 8 bases and V by 2 bases; bases with no gene match: 14. Per germline, CDR1 SGHNT and CDR2 YYREEE (reference sequence). CDR3 length: 16 residues.

The V gene is TRBV18, the J gene TRBJ1-2, with a tentative D call TRBD1 (6 bases). The germline V gene encodes CDR1 KGHSH and CDR2 LQKENI. Trimming pared 4 bases from V and 6 bases from J, leaving 18 bases between. This CDR3 has 15 residues. This chain's CDR3 is CASSLLQGETDGYTF. The CDR3 DNA reads TGTGCCAGCTCACTACTACAGGGAGAAACGGATGGCTACACCTTC.

The genes are TRBV6-1 and TRBJ2-3, with TRBD2 identical over 10 bases. Germline assignment: CDR1 MNHNS and CDR2 SASEGT. This CDR3 has 17 residues. Trimming removed 1 base from V and 1 base from J; junction bases left unmatched: 5. The CDR3 sequence: CASSEVRLAGGTDTQYF. CDR3 DNA: TGTGCCAGCAGTGAAGTCCGTCTAGCGGGGGGCACAGATACGCAGTATTTT.